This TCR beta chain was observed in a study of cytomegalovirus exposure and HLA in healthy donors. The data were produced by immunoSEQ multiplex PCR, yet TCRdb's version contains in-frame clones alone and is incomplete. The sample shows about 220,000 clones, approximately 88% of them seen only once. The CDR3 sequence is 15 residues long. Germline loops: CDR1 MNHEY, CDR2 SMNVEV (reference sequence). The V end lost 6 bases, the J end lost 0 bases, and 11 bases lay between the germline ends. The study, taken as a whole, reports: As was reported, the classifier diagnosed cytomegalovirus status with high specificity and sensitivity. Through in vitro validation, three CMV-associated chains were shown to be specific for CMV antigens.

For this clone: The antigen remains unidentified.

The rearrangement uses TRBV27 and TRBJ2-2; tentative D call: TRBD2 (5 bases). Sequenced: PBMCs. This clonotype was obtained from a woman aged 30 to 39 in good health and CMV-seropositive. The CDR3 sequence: CASRAWRANTGELFF. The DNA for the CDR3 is TGTGCCAGCAGGGCCTGGCGGGCGAACACCGGGGAGCTGTTTTTT.